The rows below give T cell receptor beta chains drawn from one sample of a study of immune heterogeneity within non-small cell lung tumors. Each CDR3 protein is one row after TCRdb ran MiXCR on the multiplex PCR reads. The repertoire holds fewer than 25,000 distinct CDR3 sequences, with under 35% as singletons. Sample: lung tumor tissue. The receptors were gathered from a middle-aged man with non-small cell lung cancer. The CDR3 runs from the conserved cysteine through the conserved F or W. A D gene is named only where the DNA matches it firmly. Size values are once, few and many counts, or a class for expanded clones, and some rows have none.

>many|TRBV19|TRBJ1-5|.
TGTGCCAGTACCTCAAGGGGGGATGGTAATCAGCCCCAGCATTTT
CASTSRGDGNQPQHF
>few|TRBV6-1|TRBJ1-2|TRBD1
TGTGCCAGCACCGCTACAGGGGGCTATGGCTACACCTTC
CASTATGGYGYTF
>few|TRBV27|TRBJ2-1|TRBD2
TGTGCCAGCAGTTTGGAGGGAGGGGCGTACAATGAGCAGTTCTTC
CASSLEGGAYNEQFF
>.|TRBV11-3|TRBJ2-7|.
TGTGCCAGCAGCTTAGCCAGGGCCTACGAGCAGTACTTC
CASSLARAYEQYF
>.|TRBV10-2|TRBJ2-5|TRBD2
TGCGCCAGCAGCCCCTCTCGGGGGGAGTCGCAGTACTTC
CASSPSRGESQYF
>large|TRBV6-1|TRBJ1-4|.
TGTGCCAGCAGTGCCCGGGCGTGGGGGGTAGGTGAAAAACTGTTTTTT
CASSARAWGVGEKLFF
>many|TRBV6-1|TRBJ2-3|.
TGTGCCAGCAGTTCCTGGGGGGATACGCAGTATTTT
CASSSWGDTQYF
>many|TRBV15|TRBJ2-3|.
TGTGCCACCAGCAGACCCGGGACTGGCACAGATACGCAGTATTTT
CATSRPGTGTDTQYF
>few|TRBV3-1|TRBJ1-1|.
TGTGCCAGCAGCCAAGATCCGTCGGGGGGGACTGAAGCTTTCTTT
CASSQDPSGGTEAFF
>.|TRBV7-2|TRBJ1-5|TRBD1
TGTGCCAGCAGCTTCCTGGGACAGGGAAGGACTAGTCAGCCCCAGCATTTT
CASSFLGQGRTSQPQHF
>.|TRBV10-3|TRBJ2-3|TRBD1
TGTGCCATCAGCGGGACAGGGGGCCAATACCGCACAGATACGCAGTATTTT
CAISGTGGQYRTDTQYF
>few|TRBV20-1|TRBJ2-7|TRBD1
TGCAGTGCGGCACAGGGGGCGCGGGGGAACTCCTACGAGCAGTACTTC
CSAAQGARGNSYEQYF
>.|TRBV6-1|TRBJ2-1|TRBD2
TGTGCCAGCATAGCGGGAGCTGTATCCTACAATGAGCAGTTCTTC
CASIAGAVSYNEQFF
>few|TRBV4-2|TRBJ2-3|.
TGTGCCAGCAGCCAAGGACTAGCAGATACGCAGTATTTT
CASSQGLADTQYF
>.|TRBV5-1|TRBJ2-5|TRBD2
TGCGCCAGCAGCTTGGTGGGTAGCGGGTACCAAGAGACCCAGTACTTC
CASSLVGSGYQETQYF
>many|TRBV28|TRBJ2-7|TRBD1
TGTGCCAGCAGTTCTCCCGGGACAGGGGCTGGCTACTACGAGCAGTACTTC
CASSSPGTGAGYYEQYF